This TCR beta chain was retrieved from a study of shared clonotypes between healthy human individuals. As concerns this clone: As yet, its antigen is unknown.

The CDR3 totals 15 residues. Germline V gives CDR1 MNHEY, CDR2 SMNVEV (reference sequence). Deletions cut 5 bases from V and 0 bases from J, with 10 bases between. Naive CD8 isolation took CD45RO-negative cells positively selected for CCR7 and excluded terminally differentiated effector memory CD45RA+ cells. General study findings and limits: About 5% of naive CD4 clonotypes were common to a few donors. A reduction in generation probabilities was seen for non-shared clonotypes relative to those shared by all four donors. A small donor pool kept down the genetic and exposure-history diversity that was represented.

The data were produced by immunoSEQ multiplex PCR, yet TCRdb's version contains in-frame clones alone and is incomplete. The sample consists of millions of clones, approximately 95% of them appearing once. The sequencing sample was made of naive CD8+ T cells sorted from blood. The rearrangement links TRBV27 to TRBJ1-4, with unresolved D. This TCR was sampled from a man in his late teens or twenties in good health. CDR3 residues: CASSVRGATNEKLFF. The CDR3 region has the DNA TGTGCCAGCAGTGTCAGAGGAGCAACTAATGAAAAACTGTTTTTT.